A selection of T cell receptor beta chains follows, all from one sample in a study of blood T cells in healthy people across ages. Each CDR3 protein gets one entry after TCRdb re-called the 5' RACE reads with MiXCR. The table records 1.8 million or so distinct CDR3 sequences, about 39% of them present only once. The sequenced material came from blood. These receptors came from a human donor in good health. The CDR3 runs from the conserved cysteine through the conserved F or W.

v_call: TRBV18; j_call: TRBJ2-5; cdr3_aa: CASSPNSLQETQYF
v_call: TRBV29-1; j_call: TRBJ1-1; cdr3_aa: CSSSGSGTEAFF
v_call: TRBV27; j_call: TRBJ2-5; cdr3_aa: CASSPKNRDPGETQYF
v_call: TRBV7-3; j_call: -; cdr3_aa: CASSHDPGTEETQYF
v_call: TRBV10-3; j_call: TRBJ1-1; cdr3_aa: CAISGDRAAGAEAFF
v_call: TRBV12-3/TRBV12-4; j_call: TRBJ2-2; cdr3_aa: CASKVLAGGTHINNTGELFF
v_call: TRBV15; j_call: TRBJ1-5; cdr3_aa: CATSSGTGGNQPQHF
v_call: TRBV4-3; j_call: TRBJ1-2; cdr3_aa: CASSQDRSDHYGYTF
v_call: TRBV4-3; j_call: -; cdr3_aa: CASSQEILAYEQYF
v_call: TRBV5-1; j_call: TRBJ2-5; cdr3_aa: CASSPIRLADQETQYF
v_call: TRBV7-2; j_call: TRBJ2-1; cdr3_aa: CASSPRSPSYNEQFF
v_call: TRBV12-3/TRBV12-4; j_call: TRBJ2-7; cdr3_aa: CASIPGLDLTYEQYF
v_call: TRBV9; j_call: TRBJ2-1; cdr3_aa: CASSVKGLAGGSSYNEQFF
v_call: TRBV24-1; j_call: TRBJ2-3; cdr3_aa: CATSDYGQGMDTQYF
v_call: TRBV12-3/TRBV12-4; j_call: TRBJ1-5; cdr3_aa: CASSSSTGGPQHF
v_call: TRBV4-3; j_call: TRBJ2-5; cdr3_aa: CASSQDIGPQETQYF
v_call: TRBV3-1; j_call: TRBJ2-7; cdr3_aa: CASSRGGLAETYEQYF
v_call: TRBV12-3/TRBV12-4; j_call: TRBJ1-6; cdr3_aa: CASSGRTGGSPLHF
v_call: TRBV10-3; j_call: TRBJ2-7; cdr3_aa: CAISDRAYEQYF
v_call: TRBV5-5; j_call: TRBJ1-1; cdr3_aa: CASSPQGIDAEAFF
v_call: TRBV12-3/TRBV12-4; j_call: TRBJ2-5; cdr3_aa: CASSQPSGTQYF
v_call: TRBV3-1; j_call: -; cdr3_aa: CASSQDTVSYEQYF
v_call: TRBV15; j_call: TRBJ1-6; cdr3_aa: CATSKSSYNSPLHF
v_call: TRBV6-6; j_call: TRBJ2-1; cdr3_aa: CASSPTGRYNEQFF
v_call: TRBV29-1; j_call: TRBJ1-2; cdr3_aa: CSVGYGYTF
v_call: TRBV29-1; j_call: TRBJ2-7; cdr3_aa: CSVEHSTGGYEQYF
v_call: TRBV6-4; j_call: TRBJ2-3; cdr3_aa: CASSELLGTTDTQYF
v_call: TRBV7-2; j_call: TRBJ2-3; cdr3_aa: CASSPRTGGIDTQYF
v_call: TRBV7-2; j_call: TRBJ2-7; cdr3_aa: CASSSDLGEQYF
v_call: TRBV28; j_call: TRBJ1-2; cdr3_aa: CASTGPAYGYTF
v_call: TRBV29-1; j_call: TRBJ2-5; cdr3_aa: CSVGRRDRGHQEAQYF
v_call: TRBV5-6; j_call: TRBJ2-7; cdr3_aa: CASSLARRGVWNEQYF
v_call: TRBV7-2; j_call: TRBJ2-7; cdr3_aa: CASSISGYEQYF
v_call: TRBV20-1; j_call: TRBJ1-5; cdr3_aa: CSARDSKDRGQPQHF
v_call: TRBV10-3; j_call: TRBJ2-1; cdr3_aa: CATWTIGHEQFF
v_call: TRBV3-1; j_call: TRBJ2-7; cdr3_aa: CASTATSGGGEQYF
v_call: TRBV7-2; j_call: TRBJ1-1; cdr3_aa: CASSLYSAYTEAFF
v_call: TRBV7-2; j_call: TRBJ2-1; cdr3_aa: CASSSPRRTRAFEQFF
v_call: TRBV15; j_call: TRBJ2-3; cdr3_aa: CATSRVVGQSTDTQYF
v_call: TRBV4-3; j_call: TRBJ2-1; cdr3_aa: CASSQDSGAGEQFF
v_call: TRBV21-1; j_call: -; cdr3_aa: CASSKKGLGGRYEQYF